These 27 T cell receptor beta chains share one sample of origin, sequenced in a study of patients and donors after allogeneic stem cell transplantation. TCRdb reprocessed the RT-PCR reads with MiXCR, giving one entry per CDR3 protein. In the table there are about 960,000 distinct CDR3 sequences, around 17% of which are singletons. The sequenced sample was blood, either unsorted or a sorted T cell fraction (not recorded which). These TCRs come from a human donor who was either an allogeneic HSCT recipient or a stem cell or donor lymphocyte infusion donor (not recorded which). It is not recorded whose cells these are; they may come from a transplant donor.

The V call is TRBV2, the J call TRBJ1-2, with TRBD1 as a possible D gene (6 bases). V was clipped by 6 bases and J by 4 bases, with 18 bases between them. Germline V CDR1 and CDR2: SNHLY, FYNNEI. This CDR3 has 15 amino acids. In DNA, the CDR3 is TGTGCCAGCAGAGACTACAGGGAGGTGGGCTATGGCTACACCTTC. Translated, it gives CASRDYREVGYGYTF.

The table lists this clonotype with a few counts. Given a much more abundant clone one base away, this may be a read error. V is TRBV5-6 and J is TRBJ2-7; 8 bases map to TRBD1. V lost 6 bases to trimming and J lost 1 base; unmatched junction nucleotides: 3. CDR3 length: 13 amino acids. CDR1 is SGHDT and CDR2 is YYEEEE in the germline V gene. The CDR3 loop is CASNRDRSYEQYF. In nucleotides, the CDR3 is TGTGCCAGCAACCGGGACAGGTCCTACGAGCAGTACTTC.

This chain connects TRBV12-3 or TRBV12-4 to TRBJ2-7; no firm D call. The ends were cut back, 6 bases at V and 1 base at J, with 16 bases in the middle. CDR3 length equals 15 residues. CDR3 DNA: TGTGCCAGCAGCCGAAGAGACGCGCGTTCCTACGAGCAGTACTTC. It is translated as CASSRRDARSYEQYF.

As regards this clonotype: A read error may account for a junction end that differs from germline. V usage is TRBV9 and J usage is TRBJ1-1; TRBD1 matches 7 bases. Germline V gives CDR1 SGDLS, CDR2 YYNGEE. The CDR3 contains 14 residues. The CDR3 DNA reads as TGTGCCAGCAGCGTCGACAGGGTGAAGACTGAAGCTTTCTTT. Translating gives CASSVDRVKTEAFF. The full variable domain, completed using reference TRBV9 and TRBJ1-1, is DSGVTQTPKHLITATGQRVTLRCSPRSGDLSVYWYQQSLDQGLQFLIQYYNGEERAKGNILERFSAQQFPDLHSELNLSSLELGDSALYFCASSVDRVKTEAFFGQGTRLTVV.

This clonotype was counted a few times. The chain combines TRBV15 with TRBJ2-5; D unclear. Looked up from germline, CDR1 is LNHNV and CDR2 is YYDKDF (reference sequence). This CDR3 has 14 residues. Trimming removed 3 bases at V and 1 base at J, with 9 bases between. CDR3 in DNA: TGTGCCACCAGCAGGTCTGGCGGCCAAGAGACCCAGTACTTC. Encoded protein: CATSRSGGQETQYF.

The J gene is TRBJ1-5, the V gene TRBV7-9, with D unresolved. The V gene's germline CDR1 is SEHNR and CDR2 FQNEAQ (reference sequence). Trimming removed 5 bases from V and 2 bases from J, with 13 bases in between. The length of the CDR3 is 15 residues. DNA of the CDR3: TGTGCCAGCAGCCACCAAGGCCAAGGCAATCAGCCCCAGCATTTT. Encoded protein: CASSHQGQGNQPQHF.

V is TRBV7-9 and J is TRBJ2-7, with no clear D. The CDR3 consists of 14 residues. Trimming left V 0 bases short and J 6 bases short, with 12 bases between. Germline assignment: CDR1 SEHNR and CDR2 FQNEAQ (reference sequence). The CDR3 nucleotides read TGTGCCAGCAGCTTAGCCTCCACTGACGGCGAGCAGTACTTC. Protein: CASSLASTDGEQYF.

This clonotype was seen only a few times. This chain links TRBV15 with TRBJ2-1; the match to TRBD1 covers 7 bases. From germline, CDR1 is LNHNV and CDR2 YYDKDF (reference sequence). J was trimmed by 5 bases and V by 5 bases; bases with no gene match: 9. The CDR3 length is 15 residues. The CDR3: CATSGYRDRDNEQFF. The CDR3 bases are TGTGCCACCAGCGGATACCGGGACAGAGACAATGAGCAGTTCTTC. Filled out from reference TRBV15 and TRBJ2-1, the complete variable domain reads DAMVIQNPRYQVTQFGKPVTLSCSQTLNHNVMYWYQQKSSQAPKLLFHYYDKDFNNEADTPDNFQSRRPNTSFCFLDIRSPGLGDTAMYLCATSGYRDRDNEQFFGPGTRLTVL.

This chain connects TRBV5-1 to TRBJ2-7, with D perhaps TRBD1 (6 bases). CDR3 length: 15 amino acids. CDR1 is SGHRS and CDR2 is YFSETQ in the germline V gene. V lost 0 bases and J lost 1, with 11 bases in between. Written as DNA, the CDR3 is TGCGCCAGCAGCTTGGAGACTGGACAGTCCTACGAGCAGTACTTC. Translating gives CASSLETGQSYEQYF.

The V gene is TRBV20-1, the J gene TRBJ1-1, with TRBD1 matching over 7 bases. The CDR3 is 12 amino acids. V lost 6 bases and J lost 5; bases outside the gene matches: 6. CDR1 and CDR2 from the germline V gene are DFQATT and SNEGSKA (reference sequence). The CDR3 DNA follows: TGCAGTGCCCAGGGGGAGGGGACTGAAGCTTTCTTT. Its protein product is CSAQGEGTEAFF.

The rearrangement uses TRBV15 and TRBJ2-2, with D perhaps matching TRBD1 (6 bases). CDR1 and CDR2 from the germline V gene are LNHNV and YYDKDF (reference sequence). V was shortened by 5 bases and J by 4 bases, with 23 bases between the two germline ends. The CDR3 extends over 18 amino acids. CDR3 in amino acids: CATSEPRGHLIITGELFF. The CDR3 region has the DNA TGTGCCACCAGCGAACCAAGGGGACACCTAATAATCACCGGGGAGCTGTTTTTT.

The rearrangement links TRBV20-1 to TRBJ2-5; D unclear. Germline V gene sequence: CDR1 DFQATT, CDR2 SNEGSKA (reference sequence). The germline V and J ends were trimmed by 0 bases and 1 base, with 12 bases remaining between them. The CDR3 length is 15 residues. The CDR3 region is CSARDSGQSQETQYF. CDR3 sequence (DNA): TGCAGTGCTAGAGATTCGGGTCAGAGCCAAGAGACCCAGTACTTC.

J is TRBJ2-7 and V is TRBV13, with TRBD2 matching over 7 bases. The CDR3 contains 17 residues. Germline loops: CDR1 PRHDT, CDR2 FYEKMQ (reference sequence). Trimming took 5 bases from V and 3 from J; bases not matched to a gene: 16. The DNA for the CDR3 is TGTGCCAGCAGCCGGACCTTACCTAGCGGAGCTCACTACGAGCAGTACTTC. It specifies CASSRTLPSGAHYEQYF.

Many counts were recorded for this clonotype. This chain connects TRBV7-9 to TRBJ2-1, with 8 bases that match TRBD2. The CDR3 totals 12 residues. Losses at the gene ends were 7 bases for V and 9 bases for J; bases not matched to a gene: 5. Germline V gene lookup returns CDR1 SEHNR and CDR2 FQNEAQ (reference sequence). The CDR3 loop reads CASTNAGGEQFF. The CDR3 region has the DNA TGTGCCAGCACCAACGCGGGGGGTGAGCAGTTCTTC.

The chain uses TRBV12-3 or TRBV12-4 and TRBJ1-1; TRBD1 matches 7 bases. The V and J ends lost 6 bases and 3 bases, in that order; junction bases with no gene match: 7. CDR3 length equals 14 residues. The CDR3 region has the DNA TGTGCCAGCAGCCGGGACAGTGGGGACACTGAAGCTTTCTTT. Translating gives CASSRDSGDTEAFF.

The V and J genes are TRBV4-3 and TRBJ2-1; D is unresolved. Trimming left V 2 bases short and J 9 bases short, with 11 bases between. The CDR3 contains 13 residues. Germline V CDR1 and CDR2: LGHNA, YSLEER. CDR3 protein: CASSQLGKGEQFF. DNA for the CDR3: TGCGCCAGCAGCCAACTGGGGAAGGGTGAGCAGTTCTTC.

This sequence joins TRBV4-2 and TRBJ2-7; D not certain. The CDR3 is made up of 16 amino acids. V lost 0 bases, J lost 2 bases, and 14 bases lay in between. The germline V gene has CDR1 LGHNA and CDR2 YNFKEQ. The DNA for the CDR3 is TGTGCCAGCAGCCAAGAGTCGAGGCCTGACGCCTACGAGCAGTACTTC. Its protein is CASSQESRPDAYEQYF.

V is TRBV14 and J is TRBJ2-1; no firm D call. This CDR3 comprises 14 residues. The V and J ends lost 6 bases and 1 base respectively, with 10 bases between them. Germline V lookup: CDR1 SGHDN, CDR2 FVKESK. DNA of the CDR3: TGTGCCAGCAGTCACATTGGTTCCTACAATGAGCAGTTCTTC. Encoded protein: CASSHIGSYNEQFF.

This clonotype was seen ten or more times. The rearrangement links TRBV18 to TRBJ1-5; a weak D match, TRBD1 (5 bases). The CDR3 is made up of 16 amino acids. Germline assignment: CDR1 KGHSH and CDR2 LQKENI. Trimming took off 2 bases at V and 3 bases at J, with 14 bases between the two ends. The CDR3 DNA is TGTGCCAGCTCACCAGTGTCCTTAGGGGTCAATCAGCCCCAGCATTTT. It is translated as CASSPVSLGVNQPQHF.

This clonotype was recorded a few times. This chain joins TRBV6-1 and TRBJ2-3; D is uncertain. Germline loops: CDR1 MNHNS, CDR2 SASEGT. V lost 7 bases, J lost 3 bases, and 17 bases lay in between. The CDR3 spans 15 residues. The chain's CDR3 is CASISSPWKTDTQYF. CDR3 coding DNA: TGTGCCAGCATTTCGAGCCCATGGAAGACAGATACGCAGTATTTT.

This chain links TRBV2 with TRBJ2-1, with TRBD2 matching 7 bases. The ends lost 9 bases at V and 2 bases at J; junction bases unmatched: 7. There are 14 residues in the CDR3. Germline V gene sequence: CDR1 SNHLY, CDR2 FYNNEI. CDR3 sequence: CASVGGLPYNEQFF. CDR3 DNA sequence: TGTGCCAGTGTTGGGGGACTACCCTACAATGAGCAGTTCTTC.

CDR3 DNA sequence: TGTGCCAGCAGCTTAGTGCAGGGTTCAAGGGAGCAGTACTTC. This gives the protein CASSLVQGSREQYF. The rearrangement joins TRBV7-9 to TRBJ2-7; possible D gene TRBD1, 5 bases. The CDR3 extends over 14 amino acids. CDR1 is SEHNR, CDR2 FQNEAQ, per germline (reference sequence). The V and J ends lost 1 base and 7 bases respectively, with 14 bases between them.

This clonotype was recorded many times. The chain joins TRBV12-3 or TRBV12-4 to TRBJ1-5, with 9 bases lining up with TRBD1. V gave up 1 base and J gave up 8 bases; unmatched junction bases: 9. This CDR3 region has 16 residues. CDR3 region: CASSLGGVRTGEPQHF. In DNA, the CDR3 is TGTGCCAGCAGTTTAGGAGGCGTTAGGACAGGGGAGCCCCAGCATTTT.

This clonotype has just a few counts. The chain is built from TRBV3-1 and TRBJ1-1, with TRBD1 as a possible D gene (6 bases). The CDR3 is 12 amino acids. The germline V gene has CDR1 LGHDT and CDR2 YNNKEL (reference sequence). Trimming stripped 3 bases from V and 7 bases from J, with 9 bases between. CDR3 DNA: TGTGCCAGCAGCCACGGACAGTATGAAGCTTTCTTT. The encoded protein is CASSHGQYEAFF.

The chain couples TRBV6-1 to TRBJ2-1; 10 positions agree with TRBD2. Germline assignment: CDR1 MNHNS and CDR2 SASEGT. CDR3 length equals 15 residues. Trimming cost V 5 bases and J 6 bases; bases outside gene matches: 7. This CDR3 reads CASSTQRGGRNEQFF. CDR3 coding DNA: TGTGCCAGCAGTACCCAGCGGGGGGGCCGCAATGAGCAGTTCTTC.

The rearrangement joins TRBV10-3 to TRBJ1-1; D is perhaps TRBD1 (6 bases). In germline, CDR1 is ENHRY, CDR2 SYGVKD. The CDR3 sequence is 15 residues long. Trimming removed 2 bases at V and 0 bases at J, with 10 bases between. The CDR3 loop is CAISEADRMNTEAFF. CDR3 nucleotides: TGTGCCATCAGTGAGGCGGACAGAATGAACACTGAAGCTTTCTTT.

This clonotype appeared a few times. The CDR3 is CASSGQANEKLFF. CDR3 DNA: TGCGCCAGCAGCGGACAGGCAAATGAAAAACTGTTTTTT. This chain connects TRBV5-1 to TRBJ1-4, with TRBD1 matching over 7 bases. With 4 bases clipped from V and 5 bases from J, the junction kept 2 bases outside the gene matches. Germline values: CDR1 SGHRS, CDR2 YFSETQ. CDR3 length: 13 amino acids. Filled out from reference TRBV5-1 and TRBJ1-4, the complete variable domain reads KAGVTQTPRYLIKTRGQQVTLSCSPISGHRSVSWYQQTPGQGLQFLFEYFSETQRNKGNFPGRFSGRQFSNSRSEMNVSTLELGDSALYLCASSGQANEKLFFGSGTQLSVL.